The entry that follows covers one TCR beta chain sequence. This sample stems from a study of blood T cell repertoires in COVID-19. For the study at large: Sites across the United States, Italy and Spain contributed samples from acute and convalescent COVID-19. In each case, the material was cDNA or gDNA derived from T cells, B-cell-depleted T cells, or PBMCs.

Enrollment of patients from Seattle took place during active infection, with longitudinal follow-up. In the original workflow: Reference gene primer amplification yielded estimated nucleated cell counts. This table comes from immunoSEQ multiplex PCR, and its TCRdb copy is limited to in-frame clones, with some not included. From that table come the V and J calls and clone size; the DNA was used to work out D and trimming. This table has 220,000 or so clones, around 86% appearing once. The TCR originated in a woman between 45 and 65 years old with COVID-19, enrolled during active disease. The sequenced sample consisted of peripheral blood.

In DNA, the CDR3 is TGCGCCAGCAGCGGCAGATTAACGAACACCGGGGAGCTGTTTTTT. Its protein is CASSGRLTNTGELFF. The chain joins TRBV5-1 to TRBJ2-2, with D uncertain. The germline gives CDR1 SGHRS, CDR2 YFSETQ. CDR3 length: 15 residues. V was cut by 4 bases and J by 0 bases, with 10 bases left in between.